This T cell receptor (beta chain) was sequenced during a study of T cells in Graves' hyperthyroidism and ophthalmopathy. This clonotype has ten or more counts. Amplified TCR beta CDR3 regions came from RNA transcripts. First-round RT-PCR targeting the TCR CDR3 was performed with the HTBI primer set. Each CDR3 protein gets one entry after TCRdb re-called the multiplex PCR reads with MiXCR. This table holds 200,000 to 300,000 distinct CDR3 sequences, approximately 16% found once. Germline V gene sequence: CDR1 KGHSH, CDR2 LQKENI. Trimming cost V 0 bases and J 8 bases, with 8 bases left between them. The CDR3 covers 13 residues. Based on clinical symptoms, serum thyroxine and TRAb, thyroid ultrasound and orbital computed tomography, diagnoses were reached.

The chain is built from TRBV18 and TRBJ2-1; D unresolved. This sequence was found in a woman in her late teens or twenties with Graves' ophthalmopathy. Sequences were obtained from blood. The CDR3 coding sequence is TGTGCCAGCTCACCACCATCCGTCTATGAGCAGTTCTTC. The encoded protein is CASSPPSVYEQFF.